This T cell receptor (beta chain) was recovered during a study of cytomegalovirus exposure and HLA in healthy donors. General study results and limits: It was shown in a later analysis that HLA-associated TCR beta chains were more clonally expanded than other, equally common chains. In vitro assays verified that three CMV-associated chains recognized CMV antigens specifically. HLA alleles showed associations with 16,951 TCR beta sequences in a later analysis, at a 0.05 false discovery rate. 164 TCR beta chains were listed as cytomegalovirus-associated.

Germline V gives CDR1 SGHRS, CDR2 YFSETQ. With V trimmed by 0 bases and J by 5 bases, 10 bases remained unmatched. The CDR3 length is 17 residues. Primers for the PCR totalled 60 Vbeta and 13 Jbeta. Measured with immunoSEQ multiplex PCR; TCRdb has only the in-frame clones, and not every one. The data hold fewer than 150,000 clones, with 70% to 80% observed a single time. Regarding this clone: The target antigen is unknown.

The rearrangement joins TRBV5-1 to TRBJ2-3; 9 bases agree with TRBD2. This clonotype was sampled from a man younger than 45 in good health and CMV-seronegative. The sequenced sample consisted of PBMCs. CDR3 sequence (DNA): TGCGCCAGCAGCTTGGGATTCCAGCGGGGGGCCTTAGATACGCAGTATTTT. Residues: CASSLGFQRGALDTQYF.